A selection of T cell receptor beta chains follows, all from one sample in a study of blood T cell repertoires in COVID-19. Sequenced by immunoSEQ multiplex PCR; TCRdb stores in-frame clones only, minus some. The data contain some 150,000 clones, 65% to 85% of them seen just once; the ten biggest clones take up 10% to 15%. Sequenced: peripheral blood. These receptors originate from a man aged 55-75 years with active or convalescent COVID-19. Both conserved end residues are part of each CDR3. D genes are given only for firm matches. Rows may omit the clone size; those that give it use once, few, many or a size class.

length: 15
size: -
J: TRBJ2-5
V: TRBV11-2
D: TRBD1
CDR3: CASSPQGERVETQYF
DNA: TGTGCCAGCAGCCCACAGGGGGAGCGGGTGGAGACCCAGTACTTC

length: 14
size: -
J: TRBJ1-5
V: TRBV6-5
D: TRBD1
CDR3: CASSWDREGQPQHF
DNA: TGTGCCAGCAGTTGGGACAGGGAGGGTCAGCCCCAGCATTTT

length: 15
size: -
J: TRBJ1-1
V: TRBV18
D: -
CDR3: CASSLSGTTTLNAFF
DNA: TGTGCCAGCTCATTATCCGGGACTACCACTTTGAACGCTTTCTTT

length: 12
size: many
J: TRBJ2-2
V: TRBV5-1
D: -
CDR3: CASSDWTGELFF
DNA: TGCGCCAGCTCGGACTGGACCGGGGAGCTGTTTTTT

length: 11
size: few
J: TRBJ2-5
V: TRBV20-1
D: -
CDR3: CSTQYQETQYF
DNA: TGCAGTACCCAGTACCAAGAGACCCAGTACTTC

length: 14
size: -
J: TRBJ2-5
V: TRBV29-1
D: -
CDR3: CSVEAGLEQETQYF
DNA: TGCAGCGTTGAGGCGGGATTAGAACAAGAGACCCAGTACTTC

length: 15
size: -
J: TRBJ2-7
V: TRBV11-2
D: TRBD1
CDR3: CASSLFGTESYEQYF
DNA: TGTGCCAGCAGCTTATTCGGGACAGAATCCTACGAGCAGTACTTC

length: 14
size: -
J: TRBJ1-1
V: TRBV19
D: -
CDR3: CASRIDPGGTEAFF
DNA: TGTGCCAGTAGGATAGACCCGGGGGGCACTGAAGCTTTCTTT

length: 17
size: -
J: TRBJ2-3
V: TRBV28
D: TRBD2
CDR3: CASSFYGGRDPKGTQYF
DNA: TGTGCCAGCAGTTTTTACGGCGGGAGGGACCCCAAGGGGACGCAGTATTTT

length: 14
size: -
J: TRBJ2-7
V: TRBV7-9
D: TRBD1
CDR3: CASSPRDRSDEQYF
DNA: TGTGCCAGCAGCCCCCGGGACAGATCCGACGAGCAGTACTTC

length: 16
size: -
J: TRBJ1-2
V: TRBV7-6
D: TRBD1
CDR3: CASSLQPGQRAYGYTF
DNA: TGTGCCAGCAGCTTACAACCGGGACAGAGAGCCTATGGCTACACCTTC

length: 15
size: -
J: TRBJ2-2
V: TRBV7-3
D: -
CDR3: CASSSSPGSTGELFF
DNA: TGTGCCAGCAGCTCCTCTCCCGGGAGCACCGGGGAGCTGTTTTTT

length: 15
size: -
J: TRBJ1-3
V: TRBV2
D: -
CDR3: CASSEAGVVGNTIYF
DNA: TGTGCCAGCAGTGAAGCCGGGGTGGTGGGAAACACCATATATTTT

length: 15
size: -
J: TRBJ2-2
V: TRBV7-6
D: -
CDR3: CASTQALMNTGELFF
DNA: TGTGCCAGCACACAGGCCCTAATGAACACCGGGGAGCTGTTTTTT

length: 12
size: -
J: TRBJ1-1
V: TRBV7-8
D: -
CDR3: CASSLDWTEAFF
DNA: TGTGCCAGCAGCTTAGACTGGACTGAAGCTTTCTTT

length: 16
size: -
J: TRBJ1-1
V: TRBV27
D: -
CDR3: CASSPTSPGWWTEAFF
DNA: TGTGCCAGCAGTCCTACCTCTCCAGGGTGGTGGACTGAAGCTTTCTTT

length: 15
size: -
J: TRBJ2-1
V: TRBV5-4
D: TRBD2
CDR3: CASSPGTSGHNEQFF
DNA: TGTGCCAGCAGCCCTGGGACTAGCGGACACAATGAGCAGTTCTTC

length: 17
size: -
J: TRBJ1-2
V: TRBV18
D: TRBD1
CDR3: CASSRLAGTGSHYGYTF
DNA: TGTGCCAGCTCAAGATTGGCCGGGACAGGGTCCCATTATGGCTACACCTTC

length: 14
size: few
J: TRBJ2-7
V: TRBV4-2
D: -
CDR3: CASSHRLEAYEQYF
DNA: TGTGCCAGCAGCCATCGTCTAGAGGCCTACGAGCAGTACTTC

length: 11
size: few
J: TRBJ1-2
V: TRBV29-1
D: -
CDR3: CSVDAGRGYTF
DNA: TGCAGCGTTGATGCAGGCCGTGGCTACACCTTC

length: 13
size: -
J: TRBJ1-6
V: TRBV30
D: TRBD1
CDR3: CAWQYRGSSPLHF
DNA: TGTGCCTGGCAATACAGGGGAAGCTCACCCCTCCACTTT

length: 14
size: -
J: TRBJ1-2
V: TRBV28
D: -
CDR3: CASSFSRQDYGYTF
DNA: TGTGCCAGCAGTTTCAGCCGGCAGGACTATGGCTACACCTTC

length: 13
size: -
J: TRBJ1-1
V: TRBV6-2/TRBV6-3
D: -
CDR3: CASSTGLNTEAFF
DNA: TGTGCCAGCAGTACAGGGTTGAACACTGAAGCTTTCTTT

length: 15
size: -
J: TRBJ2-4
V: TRBV11-1
D: TRBD2
CDR3: CASSQREGAKNIQYF
DNA: TGTGCCAGCAGCCAGCGGGAGGGCGCCAAAAACATTCAGTACTTC

length: 15
size: -
J: TRBJ1-5
V: TRBV28
D: TRBD1
CDR3: CASRIPGQNNQPQHF
DNA: TGTGCCAGCAGAATACCGGGACAGAATAATCAGCCCCAGCATTTT

length: 15
size: -
J: TRBJ2-7
V: TRBV11-2
D: TRBD1
CDR3: CASSTRQGQSYEQYF
DNA: TGTGCCAGCAGCACCCGACAGGGGCAGTCCTACGAGCAGTACTTC

length: 15
size: -
J: TRBJ2-4
V: TRBV6-5
D: -
CDR3: CASSYSGLGGAIQYF
DNA: TGTGCCAGCAGTTACTCTGGGCTGGGGGGAGCCATTCAGTACTTC

length: 16
size: once
J: TRBJ2-1
V: TRBV24-1
D: TRBD2
CDR3: CATSDPRLAGVNEQFF
DNA: TGTGCCACCAGTGACCCCAGACTAGCGGGTGTCAATGAGCAGTTCTTC

length: 15
size: -
J: TRBJ2-7
V: TRBV2
D: -
CDR3: CASSERLARSGEQYF
DNA: TGTGCCAGCAGTGAAAGGCTAGCGAGAAGCGGCGAGCAGTACTTC

length: 14
size: -
J: TRBJ1-1
V: TRBV6-5
D: TRBD1
CDR3: CASRAGTGVSEAFF
DNA: TGTGCCAGCAGGGCCGGGACAGGGGTTTCTGAAGCTTTCTTT

length: 11
size: -
J: TRBJ2-7
V: TRBV12-3/TRBV12-4
D: -
CDR3: CASPSSYEQYF
DNA: TGTGCCAGCCCTAGCTCCTACGAGCAGTACTTC

length: 14
size: -
J: TRBJ2-1
V: TRBV7-8
D: -
CDR3: CASSWTQPVREQFF
DNA: TGTGCCAGCAGCTGGACTCAACCGGTGCGTGAGCAGTTCTTC

length: 15
size: -
J: TRBJ2-1
V: TRBV29-1
D: -
CDR3: CSVAQGGISYNEQFF
DNA: TGCAGCGTTGCACAGGGAGGGATATCCTACAATGAGCAGTTCTTC

length: 13
size: few
J: TRBJ2-3
V: TRBV28
D: -
CDR3: CATGRERTDTQYF
DNA: TGTGCCACCGGGCGGGAACGCACAGATACGCAGTATTTT

length: 12
size: -
J: TRBJ2-7
V: TRBV5-5
D: -
CDR3: CASSFDGRGQYF
DNA: TGTGCCAGCAGCTTCGATGGGAGAGGGCAGTACTTC

length: 13
size: once
J: TRBJ2-7
V: TRBV12-3/TRBV12-4
D: -
CDR3: CASSLAFASEQYF
DNA: TGTGCCAGCAGTTTGGCGTTCGCTAGCGAGCAGTACTTC

length: 14
size: -
J: TRBJ1-6
V: TRBV11-2
D: -
CDR3: CASQSGPRNSPLHF
DNA: TGTGCCTCGCAGTCGGGTCCGAGGAATTCACCCCTCCACTTT

length: 15
size: -
J: TRBJ2-3
V: TRBV19
D: TRBD1
CDR3: CASRIGDRGPDTQYF
DNA: TGTGCCAGTAGAATCGGGGACAGGGGCCCAGATACGCAGTATTTT